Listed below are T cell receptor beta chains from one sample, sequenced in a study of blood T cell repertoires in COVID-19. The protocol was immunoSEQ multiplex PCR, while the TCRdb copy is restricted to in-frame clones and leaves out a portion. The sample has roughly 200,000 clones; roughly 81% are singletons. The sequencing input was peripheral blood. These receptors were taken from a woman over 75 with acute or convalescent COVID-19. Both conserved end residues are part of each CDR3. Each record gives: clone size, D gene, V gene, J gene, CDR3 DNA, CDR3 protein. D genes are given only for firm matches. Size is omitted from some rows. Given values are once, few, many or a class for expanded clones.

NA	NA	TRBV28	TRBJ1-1	TGTGCCAGGATAGACACTGAAGCTTTCTTT	CARIDTEAFF
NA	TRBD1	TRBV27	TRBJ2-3	TGTGCCAGCAGTCCTGGACAGGGGGGCACAGATACGCAGTATTTT	CASSPGQGGTDTQYF
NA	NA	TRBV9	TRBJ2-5	TGTGCCAGCAGCGTGGGGGCAGGCTTGGGTGGGACCCAGTACTTC	CASSVGAGLGGTQYF
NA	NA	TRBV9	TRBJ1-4	TGTGCCAGCAGCGTAAGCTCGGCAACTAATGAAAAACTGTTTTTT	CASSVSSATNEKLFF
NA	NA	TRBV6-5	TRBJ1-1	TGTGCCAGCAGTTACTCCCCGGGGAGCCGGAACACTGAAGCTTTCTTT	CASSYSPGSRNTEAFF
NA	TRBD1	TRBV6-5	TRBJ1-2	TGTGCCAGCAGTTACTCCGGGACAGGGGTTAGGGGCTACACCTTC	CASSYSGTGVRGYTF
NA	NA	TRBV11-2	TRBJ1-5	TGTGCCAGCAGCTTAGGGTCCGGCGGGAGTCAGCCCCAGCATTTT	CASSLGSGGSQPQHF
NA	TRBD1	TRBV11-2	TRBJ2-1	TGTGCCAGCAGCGTAACAGGGGGCGCCTACAATGAGCAGTTCTTC	CASSVTGGAYNEQFF
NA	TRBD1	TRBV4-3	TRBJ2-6	TGCGCCAGCAGCGGCCGGGACAGGGGGCTCACTGGGGCCAACGTCCTGACTTTC	CASSGRDRGLTGANVLTF
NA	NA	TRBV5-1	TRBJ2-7	TGCGCCAGTCGTAGATCTCAGGGTTTGGTGTACGAGCAGTACTTC	CASRRSQGLVYEQYF
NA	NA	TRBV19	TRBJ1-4	TGTGCCAGTAGTATGTTGTCAGGAGGTGAAAAACTGTTTTTT	CASSMLSGGEKLFF
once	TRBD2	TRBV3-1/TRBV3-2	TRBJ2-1	TGTGCCAGCAGCCTTGGACTAGCGGCCCCCTACAATGAGCAGTTCTTC	CASSLGLAAPYNEQFF
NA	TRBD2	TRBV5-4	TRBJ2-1	TGTGCCAGCAGCCGACTAGCGGGAGGGCCCTATGAGCAGTTCTTC	CASSRLAGGPYEQFF
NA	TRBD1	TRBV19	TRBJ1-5	TGTGCCAGTAGTGGGCGACAGGGTGTAACTCAGCCCCAGCATTTT	CASSGRQGVTQPQHF
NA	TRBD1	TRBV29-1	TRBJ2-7	TGCAGCGTTGACCCGGGACAGGGGAAAAACGAGCAGTACTTC	CSVDPGQGKNEQYF